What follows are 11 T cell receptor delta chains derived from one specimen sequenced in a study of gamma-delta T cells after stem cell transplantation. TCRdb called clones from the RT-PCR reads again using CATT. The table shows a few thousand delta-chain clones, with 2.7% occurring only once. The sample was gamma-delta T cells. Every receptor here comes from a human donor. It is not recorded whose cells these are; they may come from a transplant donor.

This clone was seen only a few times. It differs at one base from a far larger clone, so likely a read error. CDR3 residues: CARDTVSTSPDKLIF. CDR3 bases: TGTGCCCGTGACACCGTGTCGACTTCGCCCGATAAACTCATCTTT. This chain links TRDV2 with TRDJ1; no clear D gene. The germline V gene has CDR1 GEAIGNYY and CDR2 EKD. The length of the CDR3 is 15 residues.

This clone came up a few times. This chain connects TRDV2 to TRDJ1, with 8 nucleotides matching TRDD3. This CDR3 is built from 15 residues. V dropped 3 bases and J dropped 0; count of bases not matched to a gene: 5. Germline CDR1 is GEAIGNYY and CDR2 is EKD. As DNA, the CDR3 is TGTGCCTGTGACGAGTTACTGGGGGACACCGATAAACTCATCTTT. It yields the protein CACDELLGDTDKLIF.

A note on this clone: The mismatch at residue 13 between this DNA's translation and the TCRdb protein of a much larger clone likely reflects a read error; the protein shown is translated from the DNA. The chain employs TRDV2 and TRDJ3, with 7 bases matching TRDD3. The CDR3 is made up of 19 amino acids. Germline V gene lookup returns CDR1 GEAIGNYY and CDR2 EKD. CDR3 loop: CACDILGTKSSWNTRQMFF. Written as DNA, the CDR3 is TGTGCCTGTGACATACTGGGGACCAAAAGCTCCTGGAACACCCGACAGATGTTTTTC.

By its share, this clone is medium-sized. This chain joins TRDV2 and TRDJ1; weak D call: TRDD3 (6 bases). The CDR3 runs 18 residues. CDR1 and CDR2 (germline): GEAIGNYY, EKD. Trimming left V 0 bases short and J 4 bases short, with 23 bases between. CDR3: CACDTVDISGDPNDKLIF. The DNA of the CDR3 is TGTGCCTGTGACACCGTGGATATAAGTGGGGATCCGAACGATAAACTCATCTTT.

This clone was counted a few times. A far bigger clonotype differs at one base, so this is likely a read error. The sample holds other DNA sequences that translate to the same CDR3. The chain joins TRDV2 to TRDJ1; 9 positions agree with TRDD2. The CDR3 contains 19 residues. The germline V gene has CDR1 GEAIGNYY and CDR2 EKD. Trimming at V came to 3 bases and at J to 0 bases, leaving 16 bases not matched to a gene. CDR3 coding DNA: TGTGCCTGTGACTCCCTTCCTACTGAACTGGGATCCAACACCGATAAACTCATCTTT. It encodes CACDSLPTELGSNTDKLIF.

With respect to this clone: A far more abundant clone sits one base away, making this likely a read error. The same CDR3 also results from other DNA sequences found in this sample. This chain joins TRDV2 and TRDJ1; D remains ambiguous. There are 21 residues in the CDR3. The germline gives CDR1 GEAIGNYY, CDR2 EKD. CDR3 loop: CACDTVRSSSSGLMGPDKLIF. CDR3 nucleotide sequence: TGTGCCTGCGACACCGTACGTTCGTCCTCCAGCGGCCTGATGGGACCCGATAAACTCATCTTT.

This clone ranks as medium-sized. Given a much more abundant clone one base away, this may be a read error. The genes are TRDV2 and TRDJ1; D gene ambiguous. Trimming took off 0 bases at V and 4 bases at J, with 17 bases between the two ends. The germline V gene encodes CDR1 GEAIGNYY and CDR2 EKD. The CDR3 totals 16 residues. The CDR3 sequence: CACDTVSPTPNDKLIF. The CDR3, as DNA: TGTGCCTGTGACACCGTATCACCCACACCAAACGATAAACTCATCTTT.

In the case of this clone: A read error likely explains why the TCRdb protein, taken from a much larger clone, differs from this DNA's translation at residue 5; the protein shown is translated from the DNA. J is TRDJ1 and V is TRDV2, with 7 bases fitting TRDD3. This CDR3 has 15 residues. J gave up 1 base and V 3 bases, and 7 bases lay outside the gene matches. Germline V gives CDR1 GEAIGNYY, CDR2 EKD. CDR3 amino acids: CACDSLLGTTDKLIF. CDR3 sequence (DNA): TGTGCCTGTGACTCCCTACTGGGGACCACCGATAAACTCATCTTT.

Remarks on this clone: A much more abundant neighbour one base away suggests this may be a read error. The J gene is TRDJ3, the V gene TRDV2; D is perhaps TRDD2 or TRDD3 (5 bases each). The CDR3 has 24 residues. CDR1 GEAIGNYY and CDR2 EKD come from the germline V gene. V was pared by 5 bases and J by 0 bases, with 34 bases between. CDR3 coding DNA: TGTGCCTGTGGCTCTCTCGGGATTCCTCCAACAAAAAACCTTTCCTCCTGGGACACCCGACAGATGTTTTTC. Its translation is CACGSLGIPPTKNLSSWDTRQMFF.

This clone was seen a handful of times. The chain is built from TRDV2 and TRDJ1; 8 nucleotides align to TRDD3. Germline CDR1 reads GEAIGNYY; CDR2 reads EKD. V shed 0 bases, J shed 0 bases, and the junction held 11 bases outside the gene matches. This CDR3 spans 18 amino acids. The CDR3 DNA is TGTGCCTGTGACACCCTGCTGGGGGAGAAGGTGTACACCGATAAACTCATCTTT. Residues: CACDTLLGEKVYTDKLIF.

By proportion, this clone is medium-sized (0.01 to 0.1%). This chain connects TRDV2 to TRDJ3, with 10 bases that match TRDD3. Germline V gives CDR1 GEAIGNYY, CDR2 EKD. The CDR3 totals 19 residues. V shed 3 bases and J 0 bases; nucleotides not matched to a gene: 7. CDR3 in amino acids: CACDLTGGSSSWDTRQMFF. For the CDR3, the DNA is TGTGCCTGTGACCTTACTGGGGGATCGAGCTCCTGGGACACCCGACAGATGTTTTTC.